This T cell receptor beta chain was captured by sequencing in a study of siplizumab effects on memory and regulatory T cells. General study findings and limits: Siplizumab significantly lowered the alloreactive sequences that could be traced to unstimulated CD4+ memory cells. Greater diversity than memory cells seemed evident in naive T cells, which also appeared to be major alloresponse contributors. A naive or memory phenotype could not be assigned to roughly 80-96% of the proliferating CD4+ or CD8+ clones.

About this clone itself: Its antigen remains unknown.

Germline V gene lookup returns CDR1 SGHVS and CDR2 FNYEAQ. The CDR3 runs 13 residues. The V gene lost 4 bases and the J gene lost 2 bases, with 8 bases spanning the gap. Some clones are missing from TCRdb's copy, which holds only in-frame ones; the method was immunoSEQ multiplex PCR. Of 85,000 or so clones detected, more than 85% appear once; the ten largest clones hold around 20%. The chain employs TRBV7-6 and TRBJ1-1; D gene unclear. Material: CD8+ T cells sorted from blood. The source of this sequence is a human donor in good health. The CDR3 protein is CASSYGSNTEAFF. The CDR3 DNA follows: TGTGCCAGCAGCTATGGATCAAACACTGAAGCTTTCTTT. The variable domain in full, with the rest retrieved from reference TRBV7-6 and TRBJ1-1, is GAGVSQSPRYKVTKRGQDVALRCDPISGHVSLYWYRQALGQGPEFLTYFNYEAQQDKSGLPNDRFSAERPEGSISTLTIQRTEQRDSAMYRCASSYGSNTEAFFGQGTRLTVV.